This is a list of T cell receptor beta chains from one sample in a study of blood T cell repertoires in COVID-19. Data came from immunoSEQ multiplex PCR; TCRdb stores just in-frame clones and leaves some out. This table holds 65,000 to 70,000 clones, around three quarters found once. The source material was peripheral blood. Every receptor here comes from a human donor in a cohort sampled during active COVID-19. Each CDR3 is given with its conserved first and last residue. D genes are given only for firm matches. For some rows the clone size is stated as once, few or many, or as a class when expanded; others skip it.

TGTGCCAGCCGCAGGGGGGACACCATATATTTT CASRRGDTIYF TRBD1 TRBJ1-3 . TRBV2
TGTGCCAGCAGTTCGCAGGGGGCTGGGCAATACAATGAGCAGTTCTTC CASSSQGAGQYNEQFF TRBD1 TRBJ2-1 . TRBV28
TGCGCCAGCAGCCAACAGGGAATGGACTATGGCTACACCTTC CASSQQGMDYGYTF . TRBJ1-2 . TRBV4-1
TGTGCCAGCAGCAACCGGGAGACCCAGTACTTC CASSNRETQYF . TRBJ2-5 . TRBV11-2
TGCGCCAGCAGCTTGGGTTCAAACTCCTACGAGCAGTACTTC CASSLGSNSYEQYF . TRBJ2-7 . TRBV5-1
TGTGCCAGCAGCTTAGTTGCGGGAGGGGGTGAGCAGTACTTC CASSLVAGGGEQYF TRBD2 TRBJ2-7 few TRBV7-2
TGTGCCAGCAGTTCACAGGGGTATGGTAATTCACCCCTCCACTTT CASSSQGYGNSPLHF TRBD1 TRBJ1-6 . TRBV11-2
TGTGCCAGTAGTACCGGACAGGGAACAATCGGCTTAGAGCATTTT CASSTGQGTIGLEHF TRBD1 TRBJ1-5 . TRBV19
TGTGCCAGCAGCTATCGGGACTCACAAGAGACCCAGTACTTC CASSYRDSQETQYF . TRBJ2-5 . TRBV5-6
TGCAGTGCTAGACGGAGGGCTGAGCAGTTCTTC CSARRRAEQFF . TRBJ2-1 . TRBV20-1
TGCGCCAGCAGCCGAGACACCTCTGGAAACACCATATATTTT CASSRDTSGNTIYF . TRBJ1-3 . TRBV5-1
TGTGCCTGGAGTGCTGGGACTCTCAAAGCGACCCAGTACTTC CAWSAGTLKATQYF . TRBJ2-5 . TRBV30
TGTGCCAGCAGCTTATTGCGGGGTACGGATGGCTACACCTTC CASSLLRGTDGYTF . TRBJ1-2 . TRBV11-2
TGCAGCGTCAAGCAAGCCTACGAGCAGTACTTC CSVKQAYEQYF . TRBJ2-7 . TRBV29-1
TGTGCCAGCAGTGAAGCGTTTGCGTCTAGCACAGATACGCAGTATTTT CASSEAFASSTDTQYF . TRBJ2-3 . TRBV2
TGTGCCAGCAGCTTAGGATCCAGCGGGGGCTCGAATGAGCAGTTCTTC CASSLGSSGGSNEQFF TRBD2 TRBJ2-1 few TRBV11-3
TGTGCCAGCAGCTTTTTTAGCGGGAGGGCTTACAATGAGCAGTTCTTC CASSFFSGRAYNEQFF TRBD2 TRBJ2-1 . TRBV7-2
TGTGCCAGCTCACCACCTTTCGGGGTGACTAGCGGGAGAAGTGAGACCCAGTACTTC CASSPPFGVTSGRSETQYF TRBD2 TRBJ2-5 . TRBV18
TGTGCCAGTAGGGCCGGGAGAGAGCGGGGCTACACCTTC CASRAGRERGYTF . TRBJ1-2 . TRBV19
TGTGCCAGTACCCTCGGCGGGGGTTATAGCAATCAGCCCCAGCATTTT CASTLGGGYSNQPQHF . TRBJ1-5 . TRBV19
TGTGCCAGCAGCGCCTTAAGGACTGCGGGCGAGACCCAGTACTTC CASSALRTAGETQYF . TRBJ2-5 . TRBV6-5
TGTGCCAGCTCTCCTAACCCAGATACGCAGTATTTT CASSPNPDTQYF . TRBJ2-3 . TRBV18
TGTGCCAGCAGCCGCGGGAACTCTGGAAACACCATATATTTT CASSRGNSGNTIYF . TRBJ1-3 . TRBV7-8
TGTGCCAGCAGCCAAGGAGGTAGCGGGAGACAAAATGAGCAGTTCTTC CASSQGGSGRQNEQFF TRBD2 TRBJ2-1 . TRBV14
TGTGCCAGCACTTATGAGACTAGCGGCACCGGGGAGCTGTTTTTT CASTYETSGTGELFF TRBD2 TRBJ2-2 . TRBV27
TGTGCCAGCAGCTCAGGGACTAGCGGGAGTCGAAATACGCAGTATTTT CASSSGTSGSRNTQYF TRBD2 TRBJ2-3 . TRBV5-4
TGTGCCAGCAGCTTAGTGGGATCGGGAGGGGGGAATGAGCAGTTCTTC CASSLVGSGGGNEQFF TRBD2 TRBJ2-1 . TRBV11-2
TGTGCCAGCAGCCAACGCCGGGGAACGCAAATCACGGGAGATACGCAGTATTTT CASSQRRGTQITGDTQYF . TRBJ2-3 . TRBV14
TGTGCCATCAGTGAGTCGGCAGGGTTGGTTGGGCAGCCCCAGCATTTT CAISESAGLVGQPQHF . TRBJ1-5 . TRBV10-3
TGTGCCAGCAGCTTAGGACTTACGAACACCGGGGAGCTGTTTTTT CASSLGLTNTGELFF . TRBJ2-2 few TRBV5-5
TGCGCCAGCAGTGATGATCCGGGAGGGCCTCGAGAGACCCAGTACTTC CASSDDPGGPRETQYF TRBD2 TRBJ2-5 . TRBV10-2
TGCGCCAGCAGCCAAGACACCGGGAGGTATGGCTACACCTTC CASSQDTGRYGYTF . TRBJ1-2 . TRBV4-1
TGTGCCAGCAGCTTAGCGGGGGGGGGCACAGATACGCAGTATTTT CASSLAGGGTDTQYF TRBD2 TRBJ2-3 once TRBV5-4
TGTGCCAGCGCGGTCGGACAAGCCCAGGGGACCCAGTACTTC CASAVGQAQGTQYF . TRBJ2-5 . TRBV6-6
TGTGCCAGCAGCCTAGACAGGGGGGTTTTTGAGACCCAGTACTTC CASSLDRGVFETQYF TRBD1 TRBJ2-5 once TRBV7-9
TGTGCCAGCAGTGAGCTGGGACTTCGAGAGACCCAGTACTTC CASSELGLRETQYF . TRBJ2-5 . TRBV2
TGTGCCAGCAACTACAGGGGGGGCGGAAAAGAGACCCAGTACTTC CASNYRGGGKETQYF . TRBJ2-5 few TRBV7-8
TGTGCCTGGAGTCGGGGTGATACGCAGTATTTT CAWSRGDTQYF . TRBJ2-3 . TRBV30
TGCAGCGTAACTGGGACAGGGGCAGAGACCCAGTACTTC CSVTGTGAETQYF TRBD1 TRBJ2-5 . TRBV29-1
TGTGCCAGCAGCCCCGCCCCTAGTCACTCCTACGAGCAGTACTTC CASSPAPSHSYEQYF . TRBJ2-7 . TRBV7-8
TGCGCCAGCAGCTTGGACGGGAGCGGGGATGAGCAGTTCTTC CASSLDGSGDEQFF TRBD2 TRBJ2-1 . TRBV5-1
TGTGCCAGCAGGCGACAGCCCAATCAGCCCCAGCATTTT CASRRQPNQPQHF . TRBJ1-5 few TRBV2
TGTGCCAGTAGAACGGGGGACAGGGGGTGGAATGAGCAGTTCTTC CASRTGDRGWNEQFF TRBD1 TRBJ2-1 once TRBV19
TGTGCCAGCAGCGCAGACTTCACTAGCACAGATACGCAGTATTTT CASSADFTSTDTQYF . TRBJ2-3 . TRBV7-6
TGTGCCAGCAGCTCCCCGGGACTAGCGATGACCGGGGAGCTGTTTTTT CASSSPGLAMTGELFF TRBD2 TRBJ2-2 . TRBV7-6
TGTGCCTGGAGTGTACAAGGGGGGGGCAATGAGCAGTTCTTC CAWSVQGGGNEQFF . TRBJ2-1 . TRBV30
TGTGCCAGCAGCATCGGACTCAGCACAGATACGCAGTATTTT CASSIGLSTDTQYF . TRBJ2-3 . TRBV7-2
TGTGCCTGGAGCTCGGGACAGCGTAATGAAAAACTGTTTTTT CAWSSGQRNEKLFF TRBD1 TRBJ1-4 . TRBV30
TGTGCCAGCAGCTTAGAGGGACTAGCCGACACTGAAGCTTTCTTT CASSLEGLADTEAFF . TRBJ1-1 . TRBV7-9
TGCAGTGCTAGTTACCGGGGTCGGCCCCAGCATTTT CSASYRGRPQHF . TRBJ1-5 . TRBV20-1
TGTGCCAGTAGTATGATTGTTGGCAGGGAAACTATCAATGAGCAGTTCTTC CASSMIVGRETINEQFF . TRBJ2-1 . TRBV19
TGTGCCAGCTCACAAGCTCAGACAGGGGGCCTCGAGCAGTACTTC CASSQAQTGGLEQYF TRBD1 TRBJ2-7 . TRBV18
TGTGCCAGCTCACCTATGACAGCTAACAATGAGCAGTTCTTC CASSPMTANNEQFF . TRBJ2-1 . TRBV18
TGTGCCAGCAGTGACTCGGATCAGCCCCAGCATTTT CASSDSDQPQHF . TRBJ1-5 . TRBV2
TGCGCCAGCAGCCAAGAAAGGAGGTTAGCGCTGTTTTTT CASSQERRLALFF . TRBJ2-2 . TRBV4-3
TGTGCCAGCAGGGGGCCCAATGAGCAGTTCTTC CASRGPNEQFF . TRBJ2-1 . TRBV12-3/TRBV12-4
TGTGCCAGCAGTTTATGGCAGATACCGGGCACCGGGGAGCTGTTTTTT CASSLWQIPGTGELFF . TRBJ2-2 . TRBV28
TGTGCCAGCAGTATCACCCTAGGTGGCTACACCTTC CASSITLGGYTF . TRBJ1-2 few TRBV2